The 21 T cell receptor beta chains reported below all come from one sample, sequenced in a study of human CD8 memory T cell subsets. UMI-labeled 5' RACE was the method by which TCR beta libraries were made. TCRdb reprocessed the 5' RACE reads, with one entry per CDR3 protein and no DNA. The sample table sets out approximately 11,000 distinct CDR3 sequences. Sequenced material: CD8+ stem-like memory T cells (TSCM and TCM) sorted from PBMCs. Noted subset: stem-like memory CD8 T cells (TSTEM), CCR7+ PD-1- TIGIT-. All receptors come from a human donor in good health.

The chain combines TRBV29-1 with TRBJ1-2; TCRdb indicates TRBD1, and absent DNA this call remains unverified. Per the germline V gene, CDR1 is SQVTM and CDR2 is ANQGSEA. The CDR3 length is 12 residues. CDR3 in amino acids: CSVPGGAYGYTF.

J is TRBJ2-7 and V is TRBV2; the D call of TRBD2 rests on TCRdb alone, since no DNA is present to check it. CDR1 is SNHLY, CDR2 FYNNEI, per germline. The CDR3 consists of 14 residues. CDR3 amino acids: CASSQRDSDYEQYF.

The chain joins TRBV9 to TRBJ1-1. This CDR3 is built from 14 residues. Germline V gives CDR1 SGDLS, CDR2 YYNGEE. CDR3 protein: CASSESGWNTEAFF.

This clonotype is identified as medium-sized from frequency. J is TRBJ2-5 and V is TRBV29-1; TCRdb indicates TRBD2, and absent DNA this call remains unverified. Germline CDR1 is SQVTM and CDR2 is ANQGSEA. This CDR3 has 15 amino acids. CDR3 sequence reads: CSVEGLAGVGETQYF.

Frequency places this clonotype as medium-sized. V usage is TRBV7-9 and J usage is TRBJ2-7; without DNA, the TCRdb call of TRBD1 cannot be checked. The CDR3 contains 14 residues. Germline loops: CDR1 SEHNR, CDR2 FQNEAQ (reference sequence). CDR3: CASSWGTIIDEQYF.

The chain uses TRBV25-1 and TRBJ2-3; the TCRdb call, TRBD1, lacks DNA for checking. This CDR3 has 16 residues. Germline CDR1 reads MGHDK; CDR2 reads SYGVNS. The CDR3 sequence: CASSELRTGGTDTQYF.

This chain connects TRBV2 to TRBJ2-7; without DNA, the TCRdb call of TRBD1 cannot be checked. Germline loops: CDR1 SNHLY, CDR2 FYNNEI. The length of the CDR3 is 13 residues. CDR3 residues: CASSEGQYGEQYF.

The chain has TRBV20-1 and TRBJ2-3; no DNA is available, so the TRBD1 call from TCRdb remains unchecked. Per the germline V gene, CDR1 is DFQATT and CDR2 is SNEGSKA (reference sequence). The CDR3 extends over 17 amino acids. This CDR3 is CSASPREEEVFTDTQYF.

This chain joins TRBV11-2 and TRBJ2-7; absent DNA, TCRdb's TRBD2 call cannot be checked. This CDR3 comprises 13 residues. Germline CDR1 reads SGHAT; CDR2 reads FQNNGV. CDR3 amino acids: CASSFGPDYEQYF.

This sequence joins TRBV28 and TRBJ2-2; TCRdb's assignment of TRBD2 cannot be checked, as there is no DNA. CDR1 and CDR2 from the germline V gene are MDHEN and SYDVKM. The CDR3 contains 16 residues. The CDR3 loop reads CASNGGGAVDTGELFF. Full variable domain (remainder filled in from reference TRBV28 and TRBJ2-2): DVKVTQSSRYLVKRTGEKVFLECVQDMDHENMFWYRQDPGLGLRLIYFSYDVKMKEKGDIPEGYSVSREKKERFSLILESASTNQTSMYLCASNGGGAVDTGELFFGEGSRLTVL.

V and J are TRBV27 and TRBJ1-1. The CDR3 has 15 residues. Looked up from germline, CDR1 is MNHEY and CDR2 is SMNVEV (reference sequence). CDR3: CASSLSALGNTEAFF.

This sequence joins TRBV6-4 and TRBJ2-3; without DNA, the TCRdb call of TRBD2 cannot be checked. The CDR3 length is 14 residues. Germline V gene sequence: CDR1 MRHNA, CDR2 SNTAGT. The CDR3 loop reads CASSRTSDTDTQYF.

The V gene is TRBV25-1, the J gene TRBJ1-5. The CDR3 is made up of 13 amino acids. From germline, CDR1 is MGHDK and CDR2 SYGVNS. The CDR3 sequence: CASSEGTAQPQHF.

The chain uses TRBV12-3 or TRBV12-4 and TRBJ2-1; TCRdb selects TRBD1, and the lack of DNA leaves this call unchecked. The CDR3 spans 15 residues. CDR3 loop: CASSAPDFAYNEQFF.

By frequency, this clonotype registers medium-sized. This chain uses TRBV29-1 with TRBJ1-1; without DNA, the TCRdb call of TRBD1 cannot be checked. The CDR3 sequence is 14 residues long. CDR1 is SQVTM and CDR2 is ANQGSEA in the germline V gene. Here the CDR3 reads CSVEDSHRGTEAFF.

This clonotype counts as medium-sized (0.01 to 0.1%) by frequency. J is TRBJ2-2 and V is TRBV6-2 or TRBV6-3; TCRdb picks TRBD2, but there is no DNA to check that call. Germline loops: CDR1 MNHEY, CDR2 SVGEGT. CDR3 length equals 18 residues. This chain's CDR3 is CASRDRLAGGLNTGELFF.

This sequence joins TRBV28 and TRBJ2-2; TCRdb returns TRBD2, unconfirmable since there is no DNA. The CDR3 contains 16 residues. Per the germline V gene, CDR1 is MDHEN and CDR2 is SYDVKM. CDR3 loop: CASSSGGPGRTGELFF.

The chain has TRBV20-1 and TRBJ2-7; TCRdb's D call, TRBD2, is unchecked because there is no DNA. The germline CDR1 and CDR2 sequences are DFQATT and SNEGSKA (reference sequence). The CDR3 length is 17 residues. This CDR3 reads CSAEGLAGESISYEQYF.

The chain uses TRBV24-1 and TRBJ2-7; as DNA is missing, the TRBD2 call by TCRdb cannot be tested. The CDR3 totals 14 residues. CDR1 and CDR2 from the germline V gene are KGHDR and SFDVKD. The CDR3 region is CATSEEGLANKQYF.

The chain is built from TRBV5-4 and TRBJ1-2. Germline assignment: CDR1 SGHNT and CDR2 YYREEE (reference sequence). The CDR3 is 12 residues long. The CDR3 reads CASSLYSRSYTF.

This chain uses TRBV5-6 with TRBJ2-7; the TCRdb D gene call, TRBD2, has no DNA to confirm it. The CDR3 extends over 13 amino acids. The germline CDR1 and CDR2 sequences are SGHDT and YYEEEE. CDR3 region: CASSFGGFDEQYF.